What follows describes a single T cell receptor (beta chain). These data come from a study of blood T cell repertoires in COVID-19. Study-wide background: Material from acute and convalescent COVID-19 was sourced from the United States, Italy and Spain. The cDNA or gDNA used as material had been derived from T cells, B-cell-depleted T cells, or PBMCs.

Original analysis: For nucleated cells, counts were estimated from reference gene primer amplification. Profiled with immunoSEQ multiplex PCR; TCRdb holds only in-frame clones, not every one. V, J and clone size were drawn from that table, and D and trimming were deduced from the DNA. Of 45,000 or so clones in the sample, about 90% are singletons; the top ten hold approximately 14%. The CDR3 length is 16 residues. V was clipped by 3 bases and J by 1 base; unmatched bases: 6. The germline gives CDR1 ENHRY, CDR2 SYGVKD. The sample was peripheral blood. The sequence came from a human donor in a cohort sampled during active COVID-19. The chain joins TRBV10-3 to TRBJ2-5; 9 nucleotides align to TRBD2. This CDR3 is CAISDGLAGSQETQYF. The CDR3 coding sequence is TGTGCCATCAGTGACGGCCTAGCGGGGAGCCAAGAGACCCAGTACTTC.